The clone carrying this T cell receptor beta chain has at least ten counts. This record comes from a study of T cells in Graves' hyperthyroidism and ophthalmopathy. Researchers amplified the TCR beta CDR3 regions from RNA transcripts. Initially, a first-round RT-PCR of the TCR CDR3 employed the HTBI primer set. Via MiXCR, TCRdb re-called the multiplex PCR reads, giving one row per CDR3 protein. The table records 700,000 or so distinct CDR3 sequences, about a sixth of them present only once. The CDR3 sequence is 15 residues long. V trimming: 3 bases; J trimming: 8 bases; junction bases outside the gene matches: 7.

This clonotype originated in a man aged 18-30 years with Graves' hyperthyroidism. Material: blood. The chain links TRBV12-3 or TRBV12-4 to TRBJ2-1; 10 bases are a match to TRBD1. CDR3 region: CASSFPGQGLHEQFF. In DNA form, the CDR3 reads TGTGCCAGCAGTTTCCCGGGACAGGGGCTCCATGAGCAGTTCTTC.